This TCR beta chain derives from a study of T cell responses to AZD1222 COVID-19 vaccine. For the study at large: Pooling was applied to second doses at about 4 or about 12 weeks.

Findings of the study overall: Two AZD1222 doses significantly raised spike-specific TCR breadth and depth over controls. Samples come after the peak T cell response, not at day 14. Most donors were white British, females outnumbered males, and clonal diversity was possibly underestimated.

Regarding this clone: Antigen unknown.

Assay used: immunoSEQ multiplex PCR; TCRdb lists only in-frame clones, some missing. The sample records about 140,000 clones, around 90% being singletons. CDR3 length: 15 amino acids. Germline CDR1 reads SNHLY; CDR2 reads FYNNEI. V dropped 11 bases and J dropped 5; count of bases not matched to a gene: 10. This receptor was identified in an adult in good health. This chain links TRBV2 with TRBJ2-2; TRBD2 aligns across 11 bases. Here the sequenced sample was peripheral blood, taken on day 0 of AZD1222 vaccination. CDR3 in DNA: TGTGCCGGGAGCGTAGCGGGAGGGTATACCGGGGAGCTGTTTTTT. This gives the protein CAGSVAGGYTGELFF.